The 23 T cell receptor beta chains below all came from one sample that was sequenced in a study of T cells in Graves' hyperthyroidism and ophthalmopathy. RNA transcripts provided the source from which TCR beta CDR3 regions were amplified. With the HTBI primer set, the TCR CDR3 went through a first round of RT-PCR. TCRdb re-called the multiplex PCR reads through MiXCR, storing one row per CDR3 protein. Altogether approximately 690,000 distinct CDR3 sequences are present, more than 12% being singletons, with the ten largest covering roughly an eighth. The material sequenced was blood. The receptor set was obtained from a woman aged 50 to 60 with Graves' ophthalmopathy.

This clonotype was seen a handful of times. The gene calls are TRBV20-1 and TRBJ1-5; D unresolved. The CDR3 runs 15 residues. The V gene's germline CDR1 is DFQATT and CDR2 SNEGSKA (reference sequence). V was cut by 0 bases and J by 0 bases, with 9 bases left in between. The CDR3 DNA reads TGCAGTGCTAGAGATCGAGATTATAGCAATCAGCCCCAGCATTTT. Translation gives CSARDRDYSNQPQHF.

This clonotype occurred many times. The chain couples TRBV2 to TRBJ2-1, with 15 bases lining up with TRBD2. The length of the CDR3 is 16 residues. V was pared by 8 bases and J by 8 bases, with 10 bases of the junction left unmatched. Germline CDR1 and CDR2: SNHLY and FYNNEI. The CDR3 nucleotides are TGTGCCAGCCATCCTCGGACTAGCGGGAGGGCGGATGAGCAGTTCTTC. This sequence encodes CASHPRTSGRADEQFF. The entire variable domain, with the rest obtained from reference TRBV2 and TRBJ2-1, is as follows: EPEVTQTPSHQVTQMGQEVILRCVPISNHLYFYWYRQILGQKVEFLVSFYNNEISEKSEIFDDQFSVERPDGSNFTLKIRSTKLEDSAMYFCASHPRTSGRADEQFFGPGTRLTVL.

This chain links TRBV24-1 with TRBJ2-5; 10 nucleotides align to TRBD2. Germline lookup yields CDR1 KGHDR and CDR2 SFDVKD. V lost 5 bases to trimming and J lost 4 bases; unmatched junction nucleotides: 6. This CDR3 contains 15 residues. The CDR3 protein is CATSASGSGRETQYF. In DNA, the CDR3 is TGTGCCACCAGTGCTAGCGGGAGTGGCAGAGAGACCCAGTACTTC.

This clonotype was observed many times. The genes are TRBV28 and TRBJ2-7; no clear D. The germline V gene has CDR1 MDHEN and CDR2 SYDVKM. This CDR3 region has 15 residues. V was cut by 1 base and J by 4 bases, with 14 bases left in between. Written as DNA, the CDR3 is TGTGCCAGCAGTTTATCTGGCCGCTCACCTTACGAGCAGTACTTC. Translating gives CASSLSGRSPYEQYF.

Comment on this clonotype: This may be a read error, as it is one base from a much larger clone. This chain uses TRBV30 with TRBJ1-1; possible D gene TRBD1, 5 bases. Trimming removed 0 bases from V and 3 bases from J, with 17 bases in between. Germline assignment: CDR1 GTSNPN and CDR2 SVGIG (reference sequence). The CDR3 contains 16 residues. DNA for the CDR3: TGTGCCTGGAGTGTAGTTATCTCTCGGGGGGACACTGAAGCTTTCTTT. Translating it yields CAWSVVISRGDTEAFF.

V and J are TRBV6-2 or TRBV6-3 and TRBJ2-3; D not certain. CDR1 and CDR2 from the germline V gene are MNHEY and SVGEGT. V was cut by 2 bases and J by 2 bases, with 11 bases left in between. This CDR3 contains 15 residues. The CDR3 DNA is TGTGCCAGCAGTTACGTCGGGTCCTACACAGATACGCAGTATTTT. Its translation: CASSYVGSYTDTQYF.

A few counts support this clonotype. The chain carries TRBV24-1 and TRBJ1-5; D is ambiguous. With 3 bases removed from V and 4 bases from J, the gap between germline ends came to 6 bases. Germline lookup yields CDR1 KGHDR and CDR2 SFDVKD. This CDR3 has 13 amino acids. CDR3 in amino acids: CATSDRENQPQHF. CDR3 in DNA: TGTGCCACCAGTGATCGGGAAAATCAGCCCCAGCATTTT.

This clonotype appeared many times. This chain uses TRBV12-3 or TRBV12-4 with TRBJ2-7, with 9 bases lining up with TRBD1. The CDR3 covers 15 residues. V lost 5 bases to trimming and J lost 4 bases; unmatched junction nucleotides: 9. CDR3 bases: TGTGCCAGCAGTCCCCGGACAGGGGATTCATACGAGCAGTACTTC. Translated, it gives CASSPRTGDSYEQYF.

This clonotype was observed a few times. V and J are TRBV4-3 and TRBJ2-1, with D possibly TRBD2 on 5 matching bases. The CDR3 extends over 15 amino acids. The ends were cut back, 0 bases at V and 4 bases at J, with 10 bases in the middle. Looked up from germline, CDR1 is LGHNA and CDR2 is YSLEER. CDR3 amino acids: CASSQDTGLYNEQFF. The CDR3 bases are TGCGCCAGCAGCCAAGATACCGGACTTTACAATGAGCAGTTCTTC.

This clonotype appeared many times. CDR3 nucleotides: TGTGCCAGCAGCTTGGTCCCGCCCCGAGGAGGGGAGCTGTTTTTT. This codes for CASSLVPPRGGELFF. The rearrangement uses TRBV7-9 and TRBJ2-2, with no clear D. V shed 3 bases and J shed 8 bases, with 16 bases lying between them. The CDR3 has 15 amino acids. Per germline, CDR1 SEHNR and CDR2 FQNEAQ (reference sequence).

In this sample, this clonotype turned up many times. The rearrangement joins TRBV7-2 to TRBJ2-3; D ambiguous. Trimming took off 4 bases at V and 4 bases at J, with 6 bases between the two ends. The CDR3 consists of 12 residues. Per the germline V gene, CDR1 is SGHTA and CDR2 is FQGNSA. The CDR3 sequence: CASSSPSDTQYF. The CDR3 DNA sequence: TGTGCCAGCAGCTCCCCTTCAGATACGCAGTATTTT.

This CDR3 is CASSENRGQPQHF. CDR3 in DNA: TGTGCCAGCAGTGAAAACAGGGGTCAGCCCCAGCATTTT. The V and J genes are TRBV6-1 and TRBJ1-5; 7 bases fit TRBD1. CDR1 is MNHNS and CDR2 is SASEGT in the germline V gene. J was trimmed by 6 bases and V by 2 bases; bases with no gene match: 1. The CDR3 contains 13 residues.

This chain connects TRBV7-9 to TRBJ1-3; no clear D. Between the trimmed V and J ends, which lost 6 bases and 0 bases, there was a span of 18 bases. The CDR3 runs 17 residues. The V gene's germline CDR1 is SEHNR and CDR2 FQNEAQ (reference sequence). In nucleotides, the CDR3 is TGTGCCAGCAGGAAGATTACCGCCACTAGCTCTGGAAACACCATATATTTT. As protein: CASRKITATSSGNTIYF.

The rearrangement uses TRBV15 and TRBJ2-1, with unresolved D. Germline-derived CDR1 and CDR2 are LNHNV and YYDKDF (reference sequence). With 0 bases removed from V and 7 bases from J, the gap between germline ends came to 7 bases. This CDR3 has 13 residues. The CDR3 nucleotides are TGTGCCACCAGCAGAGATCAGTGGAATGAGCAGTTCTTC. Protein: CATSRDQWNEQFF.

This clonotype was counted at least ten times. The chain recombines TRBV2 with TRBJ1-6; 8 bases agree with TRBD1. V lost 9 bases and J lost 5; bases outside the gene matches: 3. The CDR3 contains 13 residues. Per germline, CDR1 SNHLY and CDR2 FYNNEI. The CDR3: CASGTGDNSPLHF. The CDR3 region has the DNA TGTGCCAGTGGGACAGGAGATAATTCACCCCTCCACTTT.

This clonotype was found many times. The chain is built from TRBV20-1 and TRBJ1-1; the D is unclear. The CDR3 is 11 residues long. Germline CDR1 and CDR2: DFQATT and SNEGSKA (reference sequence). Trimming shortened V by 6 bases and J by 11 bases, and 16 bases separated the two germline ends. CDR3 sequence (DNA): TGCAGTGCCCCGGACGGTCAAGAGGCTTTCTTT. Its protein product is CSAPDGQEAFF.

The gene calls are TRBV6-2 or TRBV6-3 and TRBJ2-1; D is uncertain. The germline V and J ends were trimmed by 2 bases and 10 bases, with 12 bases remaining between them. The germline gives CDR1 MNHEY, CDR2 SVGEGT. The CDR3 has 13 amino acids. This CDR3 is CASSYRLIGEQFF. The CDR3, as DNA: TGTGCCAGCAGTTACCGGTTAATAGGCGAGCAGTTCTTC.

This clonotype showed up just a few times. This chain connects TRBV15 to TRBJ2-2; no firm D call. Between the trimmed V and J ends, which lost 1 base and 3 bases, there was a span of 3 bases. Per the germline V gene, CDR1 is LNHNV and CDR2 is YYDKDF (reference sequence). CDR3 length: 13 amino acids. CDR3 amino acids: CATSRAHTGELFF. CDR3 DNA sequence: TGTGCCACCAGCAGAGCTCACACCGGGGAGCTGTTTTTT.

This clonotype has only a few counts. The gene calls are TRBV20-1 and TRBJ2-7; 10 nucleotides line up with TRBD1. Per the germline V gene, CDR1 is DFQATT and CDR2 is SNEGSKA (reference sequence). V was pared by 3 bases and J by 6 bases, with 11 bases of the junction left unmatched. The length of the CDR3 is 15 residues. In DNA, the CDR3 is TGCAGTGCTAGCAGATACCGGGACAGGGGACTCGAGCAGTACTTC. Translated, it gives CSASRYRDRGLEQYF.

This clonotype was counted only a few times. This rearrangement joins TRBV10-3 to TRBJ2-5, with D tentatively TRBD1 (6 bases). V lost 2 bases and J 1 base, leaving 11 bases between the germline ends. The CDR3 covers 15 residues. From germline, CDR1 is ENHRY and CDR2 SYGVKD. CDR3 protein: CAISEGQISQETQYF. In DNA, the CDR3 is TGTGCCATCAGTGAGGGACAGATCTCCCAAGAGACCCAGTACTTC.

This clonotype has a count of ten or more. The V gene is TRBV2, the J gene TRBJ1-1; 8 bases line up with TRBD1. Germline V CDR1 and CDR2: SNHLY, FYNNEI. This CDR3 comprises 15 residues. J was trimmed by 3 bases and V by 6 bases; bases with no gene match: 9. The CDR3 loop is CASRGTGWGDTEAFF. The CDR3 region has the DNA TGTGCCAGCAGGGGGACAGGTTGGGGGGACACTGAAGCTTTCTTT. Full variable domain (missing parts from reference TRBV2 and TRBJ1-1): EPEVTQTPSHQVTQMGQEVILRCVPISNHLYFYWYRQILGQKVEFLVSFYNNEISEKSEIFDDQFSVERPDGSNFTLKIRSTKLEDSAMYFCASRGTGWGDTEAFFGQGTRLTVV.

This clonotype was detected a few times. V usage is TRBV28 and J usage is TRBJ1-5; maybe TRBD1 (6 bases). CDR1 is MDHEN and CDR2 is SYDVKM in the germline V gene. V dropped 3 bases and J dropped 6 bases, with 15 bases sitting between them. This CDR3 is 15 amino acids long. CDR3 DNA sequence: TGTGCCAGCAGTTTCCCCGGGGGCGCGTCTCAGCCCCAGCATTTT. Its protein is CASSFPGGASQPQHF.

Ten or more counts support this clonotype. V usage is TRBV18 and J usage is TRBJ1-3; no firm D call. CDR3 length: 14 amino acids. Germline V CDR1 and CDR2: KGHSH, LQKENI. Trimming left V 0 bases short and J 2 bases short, with 5 bases between. The CDR3 DNA reads as TGTGCCAGCTCACCACCGGCTGCTGGAAACACCATATATTTT. This encodes CASSPPAAGNTIYF.